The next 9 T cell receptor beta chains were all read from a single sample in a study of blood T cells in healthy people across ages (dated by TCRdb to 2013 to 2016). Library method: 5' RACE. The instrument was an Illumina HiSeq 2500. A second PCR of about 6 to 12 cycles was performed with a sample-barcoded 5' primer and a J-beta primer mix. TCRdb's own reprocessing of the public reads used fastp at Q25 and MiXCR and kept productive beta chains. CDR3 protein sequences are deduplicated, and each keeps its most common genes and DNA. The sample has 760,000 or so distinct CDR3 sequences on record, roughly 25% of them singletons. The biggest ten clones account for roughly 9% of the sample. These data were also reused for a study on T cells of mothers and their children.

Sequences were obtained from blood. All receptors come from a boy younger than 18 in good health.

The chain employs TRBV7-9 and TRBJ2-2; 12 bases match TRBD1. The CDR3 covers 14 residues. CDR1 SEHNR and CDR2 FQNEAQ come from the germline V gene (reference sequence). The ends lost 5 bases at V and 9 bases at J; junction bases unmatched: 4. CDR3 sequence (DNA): TGTGCCAGCAGCCCCCGGGACAGGGGGCGGGAGCTGTTTTTT. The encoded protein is CASSPRDRGRELFF.

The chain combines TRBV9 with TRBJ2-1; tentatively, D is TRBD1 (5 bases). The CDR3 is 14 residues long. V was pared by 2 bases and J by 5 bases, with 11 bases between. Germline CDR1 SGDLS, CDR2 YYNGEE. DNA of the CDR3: TGTGCCAGCAGCGTCCCAGGGTGGGACAATGAGCAGTTCTTC. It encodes CASSVPGWDNEQFF. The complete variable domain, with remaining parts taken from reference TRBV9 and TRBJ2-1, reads DSGVTQTPKHLITATGQRVTLRCSPRSGDLSVYWYQQSLDQGLQFLIQYYNGEERAKGNILERFSAQQFPDLHSELNLSSLELGDSALYFCASSVPGWDNEQFFGPGTRLTVL.

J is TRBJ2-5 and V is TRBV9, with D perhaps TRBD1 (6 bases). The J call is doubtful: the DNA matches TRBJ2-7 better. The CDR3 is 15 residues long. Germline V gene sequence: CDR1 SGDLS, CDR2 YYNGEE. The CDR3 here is CASSVGIGQPYEQYF. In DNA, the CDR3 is TGTGCCAGCAGCGTAGGAATCGGACAGCCCTACGAGCAGTACTTC.

CDR3 sequence: CASSLIQGAYNEQFF. The CDR3 DNA reads TGTGCCAGCAGCTTGATTCAGGGGGCCTACAATGAGCAGTTCTTC. J is TRBJ2-1 and V is TRBV7-9; 7 bases align to TRBD1. Germline V gene data show CDR1 as SEHNR and CDR2 as FQNEAQ (reference sequence). Germline trimming cut 3 bases from V and 2 bases from J; bases unmatched to any gene: 4. CDR3 length: 15 amino acids.

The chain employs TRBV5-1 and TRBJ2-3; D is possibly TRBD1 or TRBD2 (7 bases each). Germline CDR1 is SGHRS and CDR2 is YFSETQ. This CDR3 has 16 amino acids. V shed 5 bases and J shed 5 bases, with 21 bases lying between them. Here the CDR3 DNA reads TGCGCCAGCAGGGTTGGGACAGACCTAGCGGAAGATACGCAGTATTTT. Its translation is CASRVGTDLAEDTQYF.

In DNA form, the CDR3 reads TGTGCCAGCAGTAGTCCGGAAATAGCCAAAAACATTCAGTACTTC. Amino acids: CASSSPEIAKNIQYF. V is TRBV28 and J is TRBJ2-4; no definite D call. The CDR3 loop spans 15 amino acids. Trimming removed 5 bases at V and 0 bases at J, with 11 bases between. Germline CDR1 MDHEN, CDR2 SYDVKM.

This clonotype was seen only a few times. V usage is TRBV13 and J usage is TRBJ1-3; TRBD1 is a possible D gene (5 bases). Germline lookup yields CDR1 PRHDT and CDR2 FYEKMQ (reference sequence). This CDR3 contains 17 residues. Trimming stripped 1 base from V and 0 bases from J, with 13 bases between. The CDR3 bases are TGTGCCAGCAGCTTAGCCACAGGAAAGTACTCTGGAAACACCATATATTTT. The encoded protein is CASSLATGKYSGNTIYF.

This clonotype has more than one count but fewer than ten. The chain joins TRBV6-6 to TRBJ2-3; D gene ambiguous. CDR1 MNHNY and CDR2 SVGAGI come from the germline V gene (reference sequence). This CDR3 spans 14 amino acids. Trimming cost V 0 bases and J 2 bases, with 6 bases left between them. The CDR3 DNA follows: TGTGCCAGCAGTTACTCGACCCCCACAGATACGCAGTATTTT. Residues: CASSYSTPTDTQYF.

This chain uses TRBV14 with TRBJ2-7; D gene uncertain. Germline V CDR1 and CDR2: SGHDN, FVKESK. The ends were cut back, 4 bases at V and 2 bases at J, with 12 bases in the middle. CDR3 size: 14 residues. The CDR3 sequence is CASSRLGLTYEQYF. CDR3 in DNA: TGTGCCAGCAGCCGACTTGGCCTAACCTACGAGCAGTACTTC.